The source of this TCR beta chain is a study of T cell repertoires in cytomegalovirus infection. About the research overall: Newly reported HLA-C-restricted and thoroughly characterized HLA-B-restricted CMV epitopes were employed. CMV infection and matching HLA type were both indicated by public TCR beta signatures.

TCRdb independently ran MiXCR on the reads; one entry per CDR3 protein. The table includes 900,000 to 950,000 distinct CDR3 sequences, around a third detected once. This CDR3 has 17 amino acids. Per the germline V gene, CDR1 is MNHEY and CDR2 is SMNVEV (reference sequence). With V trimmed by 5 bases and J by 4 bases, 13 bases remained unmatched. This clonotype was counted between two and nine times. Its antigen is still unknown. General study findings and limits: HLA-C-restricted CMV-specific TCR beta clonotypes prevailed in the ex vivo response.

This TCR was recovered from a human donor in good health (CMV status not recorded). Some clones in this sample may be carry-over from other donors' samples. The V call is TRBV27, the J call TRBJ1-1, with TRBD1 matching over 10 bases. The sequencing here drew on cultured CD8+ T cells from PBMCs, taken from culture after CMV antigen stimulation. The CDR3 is CASSHRGTGEMSTEAFF. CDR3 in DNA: TGTGCCAGCAGTCACCGGGGGACAGGGGAAATGAGCACTGAAGCTTTCTTT.